This T cell receptor (beta chain) was found in a study of neurological immune-mediated disorders. CDR3 size: 10 residues. By 5'RACE with 10-nucleotide random UMIs, the cDNA was made. TCRdb called the 5' RACE reads again in MiXCR, with one record for every CDR3 protein. The profile covers about 25,000 distinct CDR3 sequences, with 3.3% appearing a single time and 7% taken by the ten largest. Study results and caveats: The most TCR clonal expansion was seen in HTLV-1-associated myelopathy, and the least was seen in multiple sclerosis, which fell below healthy controls.

By sample fraction, this clonotype is medium-sized. Its antigen is as yet unknown. Germline is not matched at one junction end, which may reflect a read error. The unsorted libraries had their origin in 2 million PBMCs stored at -80 C. The TCR comes from a woman aged 25 to 39 with multiple sclerosis. Material: PBMCs. The chain has TRBV12-3 or TRBV12-4 and TRBJ2-7, with D tentatively TRBD1 or TRBD2 (6 bases each). CDR3 sequence: CATRRGEPYF. The DNA of the CDR3 is TGTGCCACCCGGAGGGGGGAGCCGTACTTC.